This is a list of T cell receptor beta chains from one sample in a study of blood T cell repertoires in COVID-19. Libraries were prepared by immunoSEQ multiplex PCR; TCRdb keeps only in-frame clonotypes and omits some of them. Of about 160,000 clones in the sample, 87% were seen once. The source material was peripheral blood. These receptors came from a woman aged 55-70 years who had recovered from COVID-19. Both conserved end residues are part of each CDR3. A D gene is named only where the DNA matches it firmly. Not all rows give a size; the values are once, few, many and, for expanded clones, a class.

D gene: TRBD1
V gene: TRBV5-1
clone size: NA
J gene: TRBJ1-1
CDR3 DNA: TGCGCCAGCAGCTGGAAGCACAGGCAGGGGGTCACTGAAGCTTTCTTT
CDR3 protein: CASSWKHRQGVTEAFF

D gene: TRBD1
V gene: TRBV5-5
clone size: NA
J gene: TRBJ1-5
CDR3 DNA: TGTGCCAGCAGCGTAGAAACAGGGGGCAGGCCCCAGCATTTT
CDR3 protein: CASSVETGGRPQHF

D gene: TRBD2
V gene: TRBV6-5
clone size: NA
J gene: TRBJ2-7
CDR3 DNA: TGTGCCAGCAGTTACTCGATTACTAGCGGGTACGAGCAGTACTTC
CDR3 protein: CASSYSITSGYEQYF

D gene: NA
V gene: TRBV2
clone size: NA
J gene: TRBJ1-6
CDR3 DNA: TGTGCCAGCAGTGAAGTGTTACTGTCTAATTCACCCCTCCACTTT
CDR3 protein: CASSEVLLSNSPLHF

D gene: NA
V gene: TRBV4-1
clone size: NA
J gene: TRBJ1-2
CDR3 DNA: TGCGCCAGCAGCCAGGCCGGGAGCGAAGCTAACTATGGCTACACCTTC
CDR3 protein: CASSQAGSEANYGYTF

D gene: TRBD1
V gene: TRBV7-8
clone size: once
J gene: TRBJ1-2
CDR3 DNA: TGTGCCAGCAGCACCGGGACAGGGCGCTATGGCTACACCTTC
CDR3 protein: CASSTGTGRYGYTF

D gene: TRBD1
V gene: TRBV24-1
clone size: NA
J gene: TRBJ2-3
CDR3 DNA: TGTGCCACCAGCCCACAGGGGGTGACAGATACGCAGTATTTT
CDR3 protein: CATSPQGVTDTQYF

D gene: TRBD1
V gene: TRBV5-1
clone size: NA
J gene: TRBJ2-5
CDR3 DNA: TGCGCCAGCAGCCCCCGGGACAGGGGTGGAGAGACCCAGTACTTC
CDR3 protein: CASSPRDRGGETQYF

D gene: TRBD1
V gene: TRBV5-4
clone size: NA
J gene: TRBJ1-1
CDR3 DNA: TGTGCCAGCAGCTCCGGGACAGGCTTCACTGAAGCTTTCTTT
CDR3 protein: CASSSGTGFTEAFF

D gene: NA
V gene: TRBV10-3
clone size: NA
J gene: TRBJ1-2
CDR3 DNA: TGTGCCACCACCGTTACAGATAACTATGGCTACACCTTC
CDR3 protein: CATTVTDNYGYTF

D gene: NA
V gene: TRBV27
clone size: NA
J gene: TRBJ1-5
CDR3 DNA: TGTGCCAGCAGTTTAAGTAGGGGTTTCAATCAGCCCCAGCATTTT
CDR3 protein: CASSLSRGFNQPQHF

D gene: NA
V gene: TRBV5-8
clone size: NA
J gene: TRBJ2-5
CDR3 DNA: TGTGCCAGCAGCTTGGTTGTCGGTTTTCAAGAGACCCAGTACTTC
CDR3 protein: CASSLVVGFQETQYF

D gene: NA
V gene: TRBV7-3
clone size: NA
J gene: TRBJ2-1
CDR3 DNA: TGTGCCAGCAGCTTACTTCCCGGGGGAAACTACAATGAGCAGTTCTTC
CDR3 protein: CASSLLPGGNYNEQFF

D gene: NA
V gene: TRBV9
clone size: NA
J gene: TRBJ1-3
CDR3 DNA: TGTGCCAGCAGCGTAGATGGGGGGAACGGAAACACCATATATTTT
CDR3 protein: CASSVDGGNGNTIYF

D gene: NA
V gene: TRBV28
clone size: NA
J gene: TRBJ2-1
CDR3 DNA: TGTGCCAGCAGTCCCTACATTGGGGGCAACTCCTACAATGAGCAGTTCTTC
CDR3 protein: CASSPYIGGNSYNEQFF

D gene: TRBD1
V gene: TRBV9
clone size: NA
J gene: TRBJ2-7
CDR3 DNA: TGTGCCAGCAGCGTTTCGACAGGGTTACACGAGCAGTACTTC
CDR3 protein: CASSVSTGLHEQYF

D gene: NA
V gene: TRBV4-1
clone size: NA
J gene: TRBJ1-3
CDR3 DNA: TGCGCCAGCAGCCATAATGCTGGACTTTCTGGAAACACCATATATTTT
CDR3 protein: CASSHNAGLSGNTIYF

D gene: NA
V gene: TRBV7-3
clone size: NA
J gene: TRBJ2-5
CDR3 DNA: TGTGCCAGCAGCTCCTTGGGAGGGGGAGAGACCCAGTACTTC
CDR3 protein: CASSSLGGGETQYF

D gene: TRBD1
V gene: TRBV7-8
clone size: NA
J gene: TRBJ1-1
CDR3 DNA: TGTGCCAGCAGTCACCGACAGGGGAGGACTGAAGCTTTCTTT
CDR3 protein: CASSHRQGRTEAFF

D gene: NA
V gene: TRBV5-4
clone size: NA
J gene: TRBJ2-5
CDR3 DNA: TGTGCCAGCAGCGAGGGTTGGGGAAGGGAGACCCAGTACTTC
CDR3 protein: CASSEGWGRETQYF

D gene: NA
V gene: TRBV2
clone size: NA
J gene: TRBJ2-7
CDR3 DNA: TGTGCCAGCTCCACCCCAAGGCGGGAATCCTACGAGCAGTACTTC
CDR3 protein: CASSTPRRESYEQYF

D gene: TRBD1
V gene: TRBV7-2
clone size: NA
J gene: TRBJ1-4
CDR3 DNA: TGTGCCAGCAGCCCCCGGGACAGGGCGGCTAATGAAAAACTGTTTTTT
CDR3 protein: CASSPRDRAANEKLFF

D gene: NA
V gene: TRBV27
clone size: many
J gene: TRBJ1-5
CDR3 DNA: TGTGCCAGCAGTCCCGTGAGGGGGTACAATCAGCCCCAGCATTTT
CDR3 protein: CASSPVRGYNQPQHF

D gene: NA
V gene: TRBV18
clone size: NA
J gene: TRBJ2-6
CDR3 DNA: TGTGCCAGCTCACCAAAGGGAGGGGGCTCTGGGGCCAACGTCCTGACTTTC
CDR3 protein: CASSPKGGGSGANVLTF

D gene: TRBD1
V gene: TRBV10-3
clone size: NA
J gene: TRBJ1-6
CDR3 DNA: TGTGCCATCAGCCCCGGGACAGTTGGTTCACCCCTCCACTTT
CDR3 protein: CAISPGTVGSPLHF

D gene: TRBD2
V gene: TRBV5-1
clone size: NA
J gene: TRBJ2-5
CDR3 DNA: TGCGCCAGCAGCTTGGGGAATAGCGGGGTTGGTCAAGAGACCCAGTACTTC
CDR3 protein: CASSLGNSGVGQETQYF

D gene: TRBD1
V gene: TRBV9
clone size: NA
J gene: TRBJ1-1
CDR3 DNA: TGTGCCAGCAGCCCCGACCGGGACAGGGGTGCCGGCGGCGCTGAAGCTTTCTTT
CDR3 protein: CASSPDRDRGAGGAEAFF

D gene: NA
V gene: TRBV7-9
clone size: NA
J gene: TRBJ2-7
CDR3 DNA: TGTGCCAGCAGCTCTCTACAGGTTCCCTCCCACGAGCAGTACTTC
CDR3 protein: CASSSLQVPSHEQYF

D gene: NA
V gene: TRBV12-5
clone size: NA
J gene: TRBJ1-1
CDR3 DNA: TGTGCTAGTGGGACCCAGGGTACTGAAGCTTTCTTT
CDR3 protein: CASGTQGTEAFF

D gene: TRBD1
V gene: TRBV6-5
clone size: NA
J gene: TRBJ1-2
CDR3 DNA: TGTGCCTGCCGGATGGGACAGGAGTATGGCTACACCTTC
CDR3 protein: CACRMGQEYGYTF

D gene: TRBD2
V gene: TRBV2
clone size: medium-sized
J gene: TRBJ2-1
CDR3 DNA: TGTGCCAGCAGTCGACTAGCGGGGTACAATGAGCAGTTCTTC
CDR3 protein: CASSRLAGYNEQFF

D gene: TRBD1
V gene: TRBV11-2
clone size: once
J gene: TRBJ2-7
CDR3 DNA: TGTGCCAGCAGCTTAGGGGCAGGGGGTAGGGACGAGCAGTACTTC
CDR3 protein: CASSLGAGGRDEQYF

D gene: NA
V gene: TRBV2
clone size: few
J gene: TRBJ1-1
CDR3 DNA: TGTGCCAGCAGTGGAACCGGAGGCACTGAAGCTTTCTTT
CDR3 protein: CASSGTGGTEAFF

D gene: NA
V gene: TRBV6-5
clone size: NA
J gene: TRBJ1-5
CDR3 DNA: TGTGCCAGCAGTTTGAAACCTCGGTCCCAGCATTTT
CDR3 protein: CASSLKPRSQHF

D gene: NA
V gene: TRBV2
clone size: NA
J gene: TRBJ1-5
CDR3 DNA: TGTGCCAGCAGTGGCAGGGGACGGTATGGCAATCAGCCCCAGCATTTT
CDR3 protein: CASSGRGRYGNQPQHF

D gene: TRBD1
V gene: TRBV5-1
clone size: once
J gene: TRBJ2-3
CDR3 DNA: TGCGCCAGCAGCTTGGGGACAGGGCTTTGGGGCACAGATACGCAGTATTTT
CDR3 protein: CASSLGTGLWGTDTQYF

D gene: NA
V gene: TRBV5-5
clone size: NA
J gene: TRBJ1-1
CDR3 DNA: TGTGCCAGCAGCCCGCCAGGGAACACTGAAGCTTTCTTT
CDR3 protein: CASSPPGNTEAFF

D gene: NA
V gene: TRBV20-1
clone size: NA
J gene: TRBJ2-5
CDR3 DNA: TGCAGTGCTAGTCGGGGGTACCAAGAGACCCAGTACTTC
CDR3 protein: CSASRGYQETQYF

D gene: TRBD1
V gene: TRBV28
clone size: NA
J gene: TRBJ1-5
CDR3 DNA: TGTGCCAGCAGTCTACTAGACAGGGCGAGCAATCAGCCCCAGCATTTT
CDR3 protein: CASSLLDRASNQPQHF

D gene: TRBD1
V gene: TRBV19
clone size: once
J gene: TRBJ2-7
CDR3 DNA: TGTGCCAGTAGTATAGCCGGGACAGCCTACGAGCAGTACTTC
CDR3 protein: CASSIAGTAYEQYF

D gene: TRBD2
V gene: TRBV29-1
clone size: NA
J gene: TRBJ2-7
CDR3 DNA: TGCAGCGTTTCTGGGACTAGCGGGCCCGACCTCGAGCAGTACTTC
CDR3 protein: CSVSGTSGPDLEQYF

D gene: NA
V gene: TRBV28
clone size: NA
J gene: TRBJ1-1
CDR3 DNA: TGTGCCAGCCTACCTTACAGGAGGAACACTGAAGCTTTCTTT
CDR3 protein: CASLPYRRNTEAFF

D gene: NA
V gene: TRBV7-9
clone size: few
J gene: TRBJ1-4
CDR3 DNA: TGTGCCAGCAGCCAACCGGGGGGGCTGGCTAATGAAAAACTGTTTTTT
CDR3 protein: CASSQPGGLANEKLFF

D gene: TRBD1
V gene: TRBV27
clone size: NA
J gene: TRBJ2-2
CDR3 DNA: TGTGCCAGCAGTCCGCCGGGACAGGGGTGGACCGGGGAGCTGTTTTTT
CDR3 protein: CASSPPGQGWTGELFF

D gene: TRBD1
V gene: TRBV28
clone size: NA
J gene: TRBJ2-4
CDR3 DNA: TGTGCCAGCAGTCCGACAGGGCTGGGAGAAAGCATTCAGTACTTC
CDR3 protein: CASSPTGLGESIQYF

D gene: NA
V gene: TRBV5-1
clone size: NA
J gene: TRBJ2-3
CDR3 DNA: TGCGCCAGCACCCCGGGAGATAGGGCAGATACGCAGTATTTT
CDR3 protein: CASTPGDRADTQYF

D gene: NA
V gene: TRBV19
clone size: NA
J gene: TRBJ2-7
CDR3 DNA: TGTGCCAGTAGTATTCTGGGGGCGAAGCAGTACTTC
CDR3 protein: CASSILGAKQYF

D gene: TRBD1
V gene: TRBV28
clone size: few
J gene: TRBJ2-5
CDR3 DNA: TGTGCCAGCAGTTCGGGACAGCAAGAGACCCAGTACTTC
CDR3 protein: CASSSGQQETQYF

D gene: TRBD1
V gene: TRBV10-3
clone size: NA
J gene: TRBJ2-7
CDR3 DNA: TGTGCCAACGGACAGGATTACTACGAGCAGTACTTC
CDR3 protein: CANGQDYYEQYF

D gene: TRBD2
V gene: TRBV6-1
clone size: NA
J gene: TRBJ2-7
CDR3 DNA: TGTGCCAGCAGTGTGCCTAGCGGGGGCCGCTCCTACGAGCAGTACTTC
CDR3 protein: CASSVPSGGRSYEQYF

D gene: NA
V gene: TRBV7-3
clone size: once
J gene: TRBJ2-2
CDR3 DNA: TGTGCCAGCAGCTTAAGTCCTAGCGACACCGGGGAGCTGTTTTTT
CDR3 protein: CASSLSPSDTGELFF

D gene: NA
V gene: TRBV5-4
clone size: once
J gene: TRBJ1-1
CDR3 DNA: TGTGCCAGCAGCCTGACCGGGGTAAACACTGAAGCTTTCTTT
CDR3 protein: CASSLTGVNTEAFF

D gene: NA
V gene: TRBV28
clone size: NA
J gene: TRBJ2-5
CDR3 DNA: TGTGCCAGCAGTTTTGAGGGTCGGGTAACCCAAGAGACCCAGTACTTC
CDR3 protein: CASSFEGRVTQETQYF